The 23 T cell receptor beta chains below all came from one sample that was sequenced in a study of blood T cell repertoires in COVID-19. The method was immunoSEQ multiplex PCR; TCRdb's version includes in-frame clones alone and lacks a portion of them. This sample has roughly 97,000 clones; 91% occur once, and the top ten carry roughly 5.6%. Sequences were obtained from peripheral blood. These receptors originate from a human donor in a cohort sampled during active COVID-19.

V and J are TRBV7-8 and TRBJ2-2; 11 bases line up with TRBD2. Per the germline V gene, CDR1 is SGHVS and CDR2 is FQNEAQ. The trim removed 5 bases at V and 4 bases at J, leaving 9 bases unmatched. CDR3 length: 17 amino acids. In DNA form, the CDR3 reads TGTGCCAGCAGCGAAACTAGCGGGAGAGGGAGCACCGGGGAGCTGTTTTTT. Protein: CASSETSGRGSTGELFF.

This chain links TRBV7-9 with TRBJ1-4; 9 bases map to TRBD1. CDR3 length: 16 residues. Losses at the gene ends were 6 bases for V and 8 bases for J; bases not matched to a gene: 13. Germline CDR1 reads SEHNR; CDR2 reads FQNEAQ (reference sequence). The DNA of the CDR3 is TGTGCCAGCAGTTCGGGACAGGGTCTCTTTCGGGAAAAACTGTTTTTT. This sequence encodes CASSSGQGLFREKLFF.

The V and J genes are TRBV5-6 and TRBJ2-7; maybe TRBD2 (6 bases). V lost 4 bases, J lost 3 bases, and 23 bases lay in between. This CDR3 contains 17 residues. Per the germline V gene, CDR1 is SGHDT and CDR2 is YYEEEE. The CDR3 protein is CASSGWDLTGANYEQYF. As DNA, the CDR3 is TGTGCCAGCAGCGGGTGGGACTTAACCGGAGCCAACTACGAGCAGTACTTC.

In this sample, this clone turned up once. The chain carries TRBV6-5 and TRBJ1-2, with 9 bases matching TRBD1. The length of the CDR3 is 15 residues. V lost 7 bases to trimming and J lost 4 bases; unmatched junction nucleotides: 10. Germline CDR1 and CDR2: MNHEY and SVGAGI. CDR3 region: CASTKGDRESYGYTF. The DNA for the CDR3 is TGTGCCAGCACCAAAGGGGACAGGGAGAGCTATGGCTACACCTTC.

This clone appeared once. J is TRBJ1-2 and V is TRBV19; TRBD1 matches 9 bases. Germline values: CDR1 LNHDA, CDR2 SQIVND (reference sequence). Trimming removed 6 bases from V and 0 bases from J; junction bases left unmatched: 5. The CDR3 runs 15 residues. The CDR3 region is CASRRRTGANYGYTF. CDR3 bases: TGTGCCAGTAGACGTAGGACAGGGGCTAACTATGGCTACACCTTC.

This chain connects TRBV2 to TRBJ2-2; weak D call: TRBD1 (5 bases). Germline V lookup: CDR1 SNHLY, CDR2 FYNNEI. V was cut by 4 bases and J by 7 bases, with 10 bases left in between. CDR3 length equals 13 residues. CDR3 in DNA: TGTGCCAGCAGTGCCAGGGAAGACGGGGAGCTGTTTTTT. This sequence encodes CASSAREDGELFF.

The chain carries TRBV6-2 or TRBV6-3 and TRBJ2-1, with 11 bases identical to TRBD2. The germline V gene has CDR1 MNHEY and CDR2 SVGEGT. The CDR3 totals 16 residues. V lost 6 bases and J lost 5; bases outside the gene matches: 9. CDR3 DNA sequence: TGTGCCAGCAGCTCACAACTAGCGGGGGTCAACAATGAGCAGTTCTTC. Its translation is CASSSQLAGVNNEQFF.

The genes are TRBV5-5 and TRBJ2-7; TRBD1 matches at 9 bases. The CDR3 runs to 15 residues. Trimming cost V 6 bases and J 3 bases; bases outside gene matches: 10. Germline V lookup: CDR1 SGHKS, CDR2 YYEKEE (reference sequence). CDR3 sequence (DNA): TGTGCCAGCACCATGGGGGGACAGGGCCTCTACGAGCAGTACTTC. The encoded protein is CASTMGGQGLYEQYF.

CDR3 sequence: CASSQSASGKETQYF. The CDR3 bases are TGCGCCAGCAGCCAATCGGCTAGCGGAAAAGAGACCCAGTACTTC. The chain links TRBV4-3 to TRBJ2-5, with 7 bases that match TRBD2. J gave up 3 bases and V 2 bases, and 6 bases lay outside the gene matches. Germline V gene data show CDR1 as LGHNA and CDR2 as YSLEER. CDR3 length: 15 residues.

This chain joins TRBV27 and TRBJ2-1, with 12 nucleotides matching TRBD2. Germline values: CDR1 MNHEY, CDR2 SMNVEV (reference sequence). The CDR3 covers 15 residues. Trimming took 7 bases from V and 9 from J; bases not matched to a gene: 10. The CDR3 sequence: CASIRLAGGPGEQFF. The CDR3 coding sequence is TGTGCCAGCATCAGGCTAGCGGGAGGGCCGGGTGAGCAGTTCTTC.

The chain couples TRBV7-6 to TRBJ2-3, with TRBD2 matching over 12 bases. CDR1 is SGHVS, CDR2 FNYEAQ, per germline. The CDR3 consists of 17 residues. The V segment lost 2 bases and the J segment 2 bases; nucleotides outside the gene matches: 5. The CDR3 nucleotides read TGTGCCAGCAGCTTAAGGCTAGCGGGAGGGTACACAGATACGCAGTATTTT. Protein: CASSLRLAGGYTDTQYF. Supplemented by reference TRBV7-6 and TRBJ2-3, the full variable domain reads GAGVSQSPRYKVTKRGQDVALRCDPISGHVSLYWYRQALGQGPEFLTYFNYEAQQDKSGLPNDRFSAERPEGSISTLTIQRTEQRDSAMYRCASSLRLAGGYTDTQYFGPGTRLTVL.

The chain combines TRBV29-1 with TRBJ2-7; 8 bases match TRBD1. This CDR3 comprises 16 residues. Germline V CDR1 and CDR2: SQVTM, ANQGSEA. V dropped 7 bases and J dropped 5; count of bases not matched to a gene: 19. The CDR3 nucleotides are TGCAGCGCTGAGGGGCAGGGGGCTTTTTCATCCAACGAGCAGTACTTC. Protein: CSAEGQGAFSSNEQYF.

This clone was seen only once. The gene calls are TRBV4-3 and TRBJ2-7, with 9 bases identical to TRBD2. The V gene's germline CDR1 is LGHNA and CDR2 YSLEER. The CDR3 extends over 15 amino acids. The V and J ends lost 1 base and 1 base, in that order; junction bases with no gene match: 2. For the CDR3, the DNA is TGCGCCAGCAGCCAAGGGAGCGGGGGGTCCTACGAGCAGTACTTC. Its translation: CASSQGSGGSYEQYF.

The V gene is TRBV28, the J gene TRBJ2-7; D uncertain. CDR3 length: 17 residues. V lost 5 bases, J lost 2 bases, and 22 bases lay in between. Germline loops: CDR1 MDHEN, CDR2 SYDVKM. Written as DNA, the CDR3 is TGTGCCAGCAGTCCCCAAGCAGACTCTGCCTCAGCCTACGAGCAGTACTTC. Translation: CASSPQADSASAYEQYF.

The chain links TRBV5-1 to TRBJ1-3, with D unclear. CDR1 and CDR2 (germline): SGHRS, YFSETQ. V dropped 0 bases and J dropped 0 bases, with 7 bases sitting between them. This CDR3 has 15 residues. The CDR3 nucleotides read TGCGCCAGCAGCTTGGACGGGAACTCTGGAAACACCATATATTTT. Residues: CASSLDGNSGNTIYF.

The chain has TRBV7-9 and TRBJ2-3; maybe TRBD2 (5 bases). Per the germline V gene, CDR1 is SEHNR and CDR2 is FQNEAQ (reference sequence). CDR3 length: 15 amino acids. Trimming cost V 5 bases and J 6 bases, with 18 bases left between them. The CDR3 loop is CASSPRRGPGDTQYF. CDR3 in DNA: TGTGCCAGCAGCCCGCGACGAGGCCCGGGGGATACGCAGTATTTT.

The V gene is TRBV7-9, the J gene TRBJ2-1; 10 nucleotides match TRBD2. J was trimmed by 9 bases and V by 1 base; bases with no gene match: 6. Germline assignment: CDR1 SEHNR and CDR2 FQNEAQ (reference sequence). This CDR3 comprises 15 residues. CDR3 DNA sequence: TGTGCCAGCAGCTTAGGTCAGCGGGAGGGTACTGAGCAGTTCTTC. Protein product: CASSLGQREGTEQFF. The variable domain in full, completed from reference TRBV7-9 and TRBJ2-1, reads DTGVSQNPRHKITKRGQNVTFRCDPISEHNRLYWYRQTLGQGPEFLTYFQNEAQLEKSRLLSDRFSAERPKGSFSTLEIQRTEQGDSAMYLCASSLGQREGTEQFFGPGTRLTVL.

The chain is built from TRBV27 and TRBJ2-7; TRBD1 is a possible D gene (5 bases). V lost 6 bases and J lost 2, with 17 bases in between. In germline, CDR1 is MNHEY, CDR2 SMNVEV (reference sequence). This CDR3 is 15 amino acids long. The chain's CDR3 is CASSPTGVFPYEQYF. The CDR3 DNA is TGTGCCAGCAGCCCTACAGGTGTTTTTCCCTACGAGCAGTACTTC.

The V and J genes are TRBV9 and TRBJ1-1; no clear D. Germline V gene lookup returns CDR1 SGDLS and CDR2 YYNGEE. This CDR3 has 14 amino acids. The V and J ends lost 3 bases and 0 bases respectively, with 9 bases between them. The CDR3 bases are TGTGCCAGCAGCGCCGGGAGAATGAACACTGAAGCTTTCTTT. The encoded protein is CASSAGRMNTEAFF.

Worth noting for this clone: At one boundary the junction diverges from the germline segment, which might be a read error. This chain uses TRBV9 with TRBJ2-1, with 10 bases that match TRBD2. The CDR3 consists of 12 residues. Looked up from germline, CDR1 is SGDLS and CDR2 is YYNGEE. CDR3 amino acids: CASSVGLAGPIF. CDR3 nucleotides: TGTGCCAGCAGCGTAGGACTAGCGGGTCCCATCTTC.

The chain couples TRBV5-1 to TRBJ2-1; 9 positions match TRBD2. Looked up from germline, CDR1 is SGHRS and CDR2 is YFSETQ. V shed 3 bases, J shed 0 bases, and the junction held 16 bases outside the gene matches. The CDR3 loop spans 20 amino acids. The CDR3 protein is CASSSPTSGSTTSSYNEQFF. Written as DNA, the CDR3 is TGCGCCAGCAGCTCCCCGACTAGCGGAAGCACTACAAGCTCCTACAATGAGCAGTTCTTC. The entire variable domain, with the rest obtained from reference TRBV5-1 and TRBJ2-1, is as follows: KAGVTQTPRYLIKTRGQQVTLSCSPISGHRSVSWYQQTPGQGLQFLFEYFSETQRNKGNFPGRFSGRQFSNSRSEMNVSTLELGDSALYLCASSSPTSGSTTSSYNEQFFGPGTRLTVL.

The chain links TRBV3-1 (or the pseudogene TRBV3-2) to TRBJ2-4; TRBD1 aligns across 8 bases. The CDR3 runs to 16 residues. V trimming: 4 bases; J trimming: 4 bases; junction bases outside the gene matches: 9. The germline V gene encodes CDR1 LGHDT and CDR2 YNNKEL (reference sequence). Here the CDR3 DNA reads TGTGCCAGCAGCCTGATGTTCGGACAGGGAAAAAACATTCAGTACTTC. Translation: CASSLMFGQGKNIQYF.

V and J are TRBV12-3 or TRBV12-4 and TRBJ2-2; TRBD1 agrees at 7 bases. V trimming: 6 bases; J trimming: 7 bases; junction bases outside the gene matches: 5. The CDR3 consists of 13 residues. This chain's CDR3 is CASSEGAGGELFF. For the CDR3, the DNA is TGTGCCAGCAGCGAGGGGGCAGGCGGGGAGCTGTTTTTT.